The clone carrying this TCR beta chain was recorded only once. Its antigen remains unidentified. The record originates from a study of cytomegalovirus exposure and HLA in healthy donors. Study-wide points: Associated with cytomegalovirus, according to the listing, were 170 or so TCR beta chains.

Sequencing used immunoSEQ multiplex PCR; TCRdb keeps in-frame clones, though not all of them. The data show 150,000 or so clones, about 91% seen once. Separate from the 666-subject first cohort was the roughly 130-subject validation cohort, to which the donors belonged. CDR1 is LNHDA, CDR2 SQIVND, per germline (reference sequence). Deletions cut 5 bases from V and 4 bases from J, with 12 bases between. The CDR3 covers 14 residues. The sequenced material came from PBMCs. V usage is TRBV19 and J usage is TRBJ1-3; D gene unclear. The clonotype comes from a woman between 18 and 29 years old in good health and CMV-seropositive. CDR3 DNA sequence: TGTGCCAGTAGTTCCGGGGTTAAAGGAAACACCATATATTTT. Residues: CASSSGVKGNTIYF.